The clone carrying this T cell receptor beta chain was observed a handful of times. The CDR3 length is 14 residues. The V end was cut by 0 bases, the J end by 5 bases, with 11 bases between. Germline CDR1 is SGHRS and CDR2 is YFSETQ. It was with unique molecular identifiers that the TCRbeta library was prepared. A single record per CDR3 protein comes from TCRdb applying MiXCR to the PCR reads. The sample contains approximately 400,000 distinct CDR3 sequences, 11% of which appear only once. These data come from a study of T-cell reconstitution after alpha-beta-depleted transplantation in children. The source of this sequence is a human donor who donated a stem cell graft to a child with acute myeloid leukemia. The rearrangement uses TRBV5-1 and TRBJ2-5, with D hard to call. Sequenced here: PBMCs from the stem cell graft donor, sampled from the stem cell graft. Written as DNA, the CDR3 is TGCGCCAGCAGCTTGGGTGAAGCCTCCGAGACCCAGTACTTC. Translating gives CASSLGEASETQYF.